The present TCR beta chain was sequenced within a study of blood T cell repertoires in COVID-19. At the level of the study: Italy, Spain and the United States were the sources of the convalescent and acute COVID-19 samples. Sample material is recorded as cDNA or gDNA derived from T cells, B-cell-depleted T cells, or PBMCs.

During active infection, Seattle patients enrolled and were then monitored through disease. As handled by the study authors: Estimation of nucleated cell counts was performed using reference gene primer amplification. The table came from immunoSEQ multiplex PCR; TCRdb's copy has only in-frame clones and leaves some out. Clone size and V and J calls were adopted from that table, with D and trimming inferred from the DNA. This repertoire shows roughly 300,000 clones, roughly 90% found once; its top ten account for 1.5% to 2%. This clone was observed once. The sequencing sample was made of peripheral blood. The TCR comes from a woman aged 30 to 39 with COVID-19, enrolled during active disease.

CDR3 in amino acids: CASRSAGTGGAGAEAFF. The DNA for the CDR3 is TGTGCCAGCAGATCAGCCGGGACAGGGGGCGCTGGGGCTGAAGCTTTCTTT. The chain recombines TRBV27 with TRBJ1-1; TRBD1 matches at 12 bases. V lost 6 bases, J lost 6 bases, and 14 bases stayed unmatched. Germline V gene data show CDR1 as MNHEY and CDR2 as SMNVEV (reference sequence). This CDR3 is 17 amino acids long.